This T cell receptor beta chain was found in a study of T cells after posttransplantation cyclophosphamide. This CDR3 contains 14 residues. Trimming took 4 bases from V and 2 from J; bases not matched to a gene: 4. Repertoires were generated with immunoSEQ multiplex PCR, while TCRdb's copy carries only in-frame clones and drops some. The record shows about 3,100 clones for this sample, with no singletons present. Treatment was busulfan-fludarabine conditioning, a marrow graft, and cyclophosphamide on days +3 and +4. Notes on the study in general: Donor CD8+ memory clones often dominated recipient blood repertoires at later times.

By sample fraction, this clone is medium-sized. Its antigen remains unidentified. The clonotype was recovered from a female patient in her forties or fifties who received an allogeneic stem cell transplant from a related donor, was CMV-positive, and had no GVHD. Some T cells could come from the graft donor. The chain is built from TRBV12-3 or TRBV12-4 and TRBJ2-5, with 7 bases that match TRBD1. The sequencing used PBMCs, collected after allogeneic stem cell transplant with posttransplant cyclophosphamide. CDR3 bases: TGTGCCAGCAGTTGGGACAGTATACAAGAGACCCAGTACTTC. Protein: CASSWDSIQETQYF.